The 24 T cell receptor beta chains below come from one sample, sequenced in a study of early T cells in non-severe SARS-CoV-2 infection. TCRdb passed the 5' RACE reads through MiXCR, listing each CDR3 protein once. The sample lists 45,000 to 70,000 distinct CDR3 sequences, 7.7% seen once, with over 9.5% in the top ten. Sequenced here: whole blood, sampled at baseline. Receptors originate from an adult who was a healthcare worker with PCR-confirmed SARS-CoV-2 infection or an uninfected control (not recorded which).

This clonotype came up a few times. The J gene is TRBJ2-7, the V gene TRBV28, with 7 bases lining up with TRBD2. The CDR3 spans 15 residues. Germline V gene data show CDR1 as MDHEN and CDR2 as SYDVKM. V was clipped by 4 bases and J by 3 bases; unmatched bases: 9. CDR3 DNA: TGTGCCAGCAGTTCTCTGGCTAGCGGAAACTACGAGCAGTACTTC. The encoded protein is CASSSLASGNYEQYF.

This clonotype was detected a few times. This sequence joins TRBV10-2 and TRBJ2-1; D is ambiguous. The CDR3 covers 10 residues. Looked up from germline, CDR1 is WSHSY and CDR2 is SAAADI. With 2 bases removed from V and 7 bases from J, the gap between germline ends came to 0 bases. This CDR3 is CASSENEQFF. CDR3 bases: TGCGCCAGCAGTGAGAATGAGCAGTTCTTC.

This clonotype was counted ten times or more. This chain joins TRBV20-1 and TRBJ2-2; 13 bases align to TRBD2. The CDR3 consists of 15 residues. CDR1 DFQATT and CDR2 SNEGSKA come from the germline V gene (reference sequence). J lost 6 bases, V lost 1 base, and 2 bases had no gene match. This CDR3 reads CSARGGLAGAGELFF. CDR3 DNA: TGCAGTGCTAGAGGTGGACTAGCGGGAGCCGGGGAGCTGTTTTTT.

This clonotype has at least ten counts. The J gene is TRBJ2-1, the V gene TRBV6-4; D is uncertain. V lost 3 bases, J lost 0 bases, and 3 bases lay in between. The germline CDR1 and CDR2 sequences are MRHNA and SNTAGT. This CDR3 spans 13 amino acids. For the CDR3, the DNA is TGTGCCAGCAGTGAGGACTCCTACAATGAGCAGTTCTTC. Translation gives CASSEDSYNEQFF.

The CDR3 region is CASSQVDEKLFF. The CDR3 nucleotides read TGTGCCAGCAGCCAAGTCGACGAAAAACTGTTTTTT. The chain recombines TRBV3-1 with TRBJ1-4; D gene ambiguous. V lost 1 base, J lost 8 bases, and 5 bases lay in between. The CDR3 runs to 12 residues. The V gene's germline CDR1 is LGHDT and CDR2 YNNKEL (reference sequence). Filled out from reference TRBV3-1 and TRBJ1-4, the complete variable domain reads DTAVSQTPKYLVTQMGNDKSIKCEQNLGHDTMYWYKQDSKKFLKIMFSYNNKELIINETVPNRFSPKSPDKAHLNLHINSLELGDSAVYFCASSQVDEKLFFGSGTQLSVL.

This clonotype was found many times. The V gene is TRBV6-5, the J gene TRBJ2-1; 10 bases fit TRBD2. The CDR3 is 17 amino acids. V lost 3 bases, J lost 4 bases, and 9 bases stayed unmatched. Germline values: CDR1 MNHEY, CDR2 SVGAGI. CDR3 residues: CASSYSPLAGDYNEQFF. Written as DNA, the CDR3 is TGTGCCAGCAGTTATTCCCCTCTAGCGGGAGATTACAATGAGCAGTTCTTC.

The V and J genes are TRBV12-3 or TRBV12-4 and TRBJ1-5, with unresolved D. Deletions cut 5 bases from V and 7 bases from J, with 15 bases between. CDR3 length equals 14 residues. CDR3 protein: CASSTDGRVQPQHF. The CDR3 coding sequence is TGTGCCAGCAGTACCGACGGTAGGGTACAGCCCCAGCATTTT.

This clonotype showed up just a few times. The chain carries TRBV20-1 and TRBJ1-2; unclear D gene. The CDR3 runs 9 residues. The germline V and J ends were trimmed by 6 bases and 4 bases, with 3 bases remaining between them. Germline V gene lookup returns CDR1 DFQATT and CDR2 SNEGSKA (reference sequence). In DNA form, the CDR3 reads TGCAGTGCCCCCTATGGCTACACCTTC. Translating gives CSAPYGYTF.

This clonotype was seen repeatedly, ten times or more. V gene TRBV4-1 combines with J gene TRBJ2-1, with a weak D call TRBD1 (5 bases). Germline V gene lookup returns CDR1 MGHRA and CDR2 YSYEKL. The V gene lost 8 bases and the J gene lost 0 bases, with 14 bases spanning the gap. The length of the CDR3 is 15 residues. The CDR3 reads CASSLGVSSYNEQFF. Here the CDR3 DNA reads TGCGCCAGCTCCTTAGGGGTAAGCTCCTACAATGAGCAGTTCTTC.

This clonotype was seen repeatedly, ten times or more. V usage is TRBV18 and J usage is TRBJ1-5, with TRBD1 as a possible D gene (5 bases). Germline V gives CDR1 KGHSH, CDR2 LQKENI. V was shortened by 6 bases and J by 5 bases, with 14 bases between the two germline ends. The CDR3 is 14 amino acids. CDR3 DNA: TGTGCCAGCTCTAACGGGGGTGCACATCAGCCCCAGCATTTT. Translation: CASSNGGAHQPQHF.

The table lists this clonotype with a few counts. The rearrangement joins TRBV9 to TRBJ1-1, with D uncertain. Trimming shortened V by 0 bases and J by 1 base, and 16 bases separated the two germline ends. The CDR3 is made up of 17 amino acids. Germline V gene data show CDR1 as SGDLS and CDR2 as YYNGEE. The CDR3 DNA reads TGTGCCAGCAGCGTAGGATACGGGAGGACCGAGAACACTGAAGCTTTCTTT. Its protein is CASSVGYGRTENTEAFF.

The chain recombines TRBV6-5 with TRBJ2-1, with unresolved D. Trimming took 5 bases from V and 2 from J, leaving 10 bases between them. This CDR3 is 14 amino acids long. Germline CDR1 reads MNHEY; CDR2 reads SVGAGI. DNA of the CDR3: TGTGCCAGCAGTGTCGCGCCTACCTACAATGAGCAGTTCTTC. This translates into CASSVAPTYNEQFF.

V is TRBV12-3 or TRBV12-4 and J is TRBJ1-2; the D is unclear. The CDR3 has 14 residues. V lost 6 bases to trimming and J lost 8 bases, with 19 bases between them. The DNA of the CDR3 is TGTGCCAGCAGCATACCAAAGTCACCATCCGGCTACACCTTC. Encoded protein: CASSIPKSPSGYTF.

This clonotype was picked up many times. The V and J genes are TRBV29-1 and TRBJ1-1; D is uncertain. CDR1 is SQVTM, CDR2 ANQGSEA, per germline. The CDR3 contains 12 residues. Trimming left V 2 bases short and J 1 base short, with 5 bases between. The DNA for the CDR3 is TGCAGCGTTGAACACCAGAACACTGAAGCTTTCTTT. Its protein product is CSVEHQNTEAFF.

This clonotype was seen a few times. The chain links TRBV6-6 to TRBJ1-1; D is possibly TRBD1 (5 bases). Trimming cost V 6 bases and J 3 bases, with 11 bases left between them. From germline, CDR1 is MNHNY and CDR2 SVGAGI (reference sequence). CDR3 length equals 13 residues. The CDR3 protein is CASSLDRDTEAFF. CDR3 bases: TGTGCCAGCAGCCTCGACAGAGACACTGAAGCTTTCTTT.

V is TRBV2 and J is TRBJ2-4; 11 bases fit TRBD1. V was pared by 6 bases and J by 6 bases, with 4 bases of the junction left unmatched. CDR1 is SNHLY, CDR2 FYNNEI, per germline. This CDR3 has 14 amino acids. The DNA for the CDR3 is TGTGCCAGCAGCCGGGACAGGGGGATAAACATTCAGTACTTC. Residues: CASSRDRGINIQYF.

This clonotype showed up just a few times. The J gene is TRBJ2-1, the V gene TRBV9, with TRBD1 identical over 9 bases. V lost 0 bases to trimming and J lost 5 bases; unmatched junction nucleotides: 6. This CDR3 is 16 amino acids long. CDR1 is SGDLS, CDR2 YYNGEE, per germline. CDR3 nucleotides: TGTGCCAGCAGCGTAGCTGGGACAGGGAGTGACAATGAGCAGTTCTTC. It codes for CASSVAGTGSDNEQFF.

In this sample, this clonotype turned up many times. This sequence joins TRBV7-3 and TRBJ2-1; D may be TRBD2 (6 bases). The ends were cut back, 2 bases at V and 0 bases at J, with 8 bases in the middle. The CDR3 totals 15 residues. Germline V gene lookup returns CDR1 SGHTA and CDR2 FQGTGA. Written as DNA, the CDR3 is TGTGCCAGCAGCTTAGACGGGGGCTCCTACAATGAGCAGTTCTTC. It is translated as CASSLDGGSYNEQFF.

The chain has TRBV20-1 and TRBJ2-3; D may be TRBD1 or TRBD2 (5 bases each). The CDR3 runs 16 residues. V lost 0 bases and J 3 bases, leaving 16 bases between the germline ends. Germline V gene sequence: CDR1 DFQATT, CDR2 SNEGSKA (reference sequence). CDR3 residues: CSARDTWGMRTDTQYF. CDR3 nucleotides: TGCAGTGCTAGAGACACTTGGGGGATGAGAACAGATACGCAGTATTTT.

V is TRBV11-2 and J is TRBJ2-1; 9 bases are shared with TRBD2. V trimming: 3 bases; J trimming: 16 bases; junction bases outside the gene matches: 13. This CDR3 comprises 14 residues. From germline, CDR1 is SGHAT and CDR2 FQNNGV. CDR3 in amino acids: CASSFHSGSASPFF. CDR3 DNA: TGTGCCAGCAGCTTTCATAGCGGGAGCGCATCCCCCTTCTTC.

This clonotype appeared many times. The gene calls are TRBV27 and TRBJ2-7; 13 positions agree with TRBD2. Germline V lookup: CDR1 MNHEY, CDR2 SMNVEV (reference sequence). CDR3 length: 18 residues. V was clipped by 0 bases and J by 2 bases; unmatched bases: 7. CDR3 DNA: TGTGCCAGCAGTTTATCCTCCGGACTAGCGGGAGAGACCTACGAGCAGTACTTC. Protein: CASSLSSGLAGETYEQYF.

The chain couples TRBV5-4 to TRBJ2-1, with TRBD2 matching over 9 bases. The CDR3 length is 15 residues. J lost 7 bases, V lost 4 bases, and 9 bases had no gene match. Germline V gene lookup returns CDR1 SGHNT and CDR2 YYREEE (reference sequence). CDR3 loop: CASSIGLAFINEQFF. The CDR3 coding sequence is TGTGCCAGCAGCATCGGACTAGCGTTTATTAATGAGCAGTTCTTC.

This clonotype was observed at least ten times. CDR3 coding DNA: TGTGCCAGCTCACCGATGGAAAAACTGTTTTTT. It specifies CASSPMEKLFF. The chain combines TRBV18 with TRBJ1-4, with unresolved D. The CDR3 length is 11 residues. V shed 3 bases and J shed 8 bases, with 4 bases lying between them. The V gene's germline CDR1 is KGHSH and CDR2 LQKENI. Full variable domain (rest looked up from reference TRBV18 and TRBJ1-4): NAGVMQNPRHLVRRRGQEARLRCSPMKGHSHVYWYRQLPEEGLKFMVYLQKENIIDESGMPKERFSAEFPKEGPSILRIQQVVRGDSAAYFCASSPMEKLFFGSGTQLSVL.

A few counts support this clonotype. The chain employs TRBV2 and TRBJ2-2, with 11 nucleotides matching TRBD2. Germline loops: CDR1 SNHLY, CDR2 FYNNEI. The CDR3 runs 15 residues. V shed 6 bases, J shed 4 bases, and the junction held 4 bases outside the gene matches. The CDR3 sequence is CASRAGTSGTGELFF. The DNA for the CDR3 is TGTGCCAGCAGAGCCGGGACTAGCGGCACCGGGGAGCTGTTTTTT. Complete variable domain (other parts from reference TRBV2 and TRBJ2-2): EPEVTQTPSHQVTQMGQEVILRCVPISNHLYFYWYRQILGQKVEFLVSFYNNEISEKSEIFDDQFSVERPDGSNFTLKIRSTKLEDSAMYFCASRAGTSGTGELFFGEGSRLTVL.